This T cell receptor (beta chain) was recorded in a study of regulatory T cells in long-lasting Graves disease. The table lists this clonotype with many counts. What it binds is unknown. Study conclusions and caveats: Because few samples were included, accuracy may have been lower.

Arm-PCR of CDR3 regions with iRepertoire HTBI primers generated TCR beta libraries. MiXCR, applied by TCRdb to the multiplex PCR reads, yields one record per CDR3 protein. The sample consists of about 450,000 distinct CDR3 sequences, around 15% of them appearing once. Described time point: newly diagnosed GD, antithyroid drugs for less than 3 months. PBMCs provided the RNA from which the TCR library was made. A peripheral blood sample, 8.5 to 9 milliliters in volume, was drawn into EDTA tubes. These data also featured in a second study, about T cells in Graves' hyperthyroidism and ophthalmopathy. As reported in that work: Newly diagnosed hyperthyroidism patients aged 18 to 65 years had disease lasting under 2 months.

The source of this sequence is a woman aged 25-40 years with Graves disease. The sample here was peripheral blood mononuclear cells (PBMCs), taken at new diagnosis, from a patient treated with antithyroid drugs.

CDR3 nucleotides: TGCAGTGCGACGGACAGCCGTCTTGGAGTCATGAACACTGAAGCTTTCTTT. Amino acids: CSATDSRLGVMNTEAFF. The chain joins TRBV20-1 to TRBJ1-1; D may be TRBD1 (6 bases). V was pared by 6 bases and J by 0 bases, with 23 bases between. CDR3 length: 17 amino acids. Germline V gene lookup returns CDR1 DFQATT and CDR2 SNEGSKA (reference sequence).